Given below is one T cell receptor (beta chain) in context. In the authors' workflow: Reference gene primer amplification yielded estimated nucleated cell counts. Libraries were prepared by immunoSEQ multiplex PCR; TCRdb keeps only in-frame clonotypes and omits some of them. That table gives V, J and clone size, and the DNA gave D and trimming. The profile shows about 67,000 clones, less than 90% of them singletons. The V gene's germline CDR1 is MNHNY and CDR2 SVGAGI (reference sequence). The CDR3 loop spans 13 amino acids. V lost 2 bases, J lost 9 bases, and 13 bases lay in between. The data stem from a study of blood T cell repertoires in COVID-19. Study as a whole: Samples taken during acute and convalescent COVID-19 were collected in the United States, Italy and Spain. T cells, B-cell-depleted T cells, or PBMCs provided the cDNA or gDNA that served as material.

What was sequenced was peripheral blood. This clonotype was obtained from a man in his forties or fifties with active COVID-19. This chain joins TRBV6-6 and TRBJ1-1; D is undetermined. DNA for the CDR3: TGTGCCAGCAGTTACGACCCGACTCTAAAAGCTTTCTTT. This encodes CASSYDPTLKAFF.